This T cell receptor (beta chain) stems from a study of blood T cell repertoires in COVID-19. Original data processing: Estimation of nucleated cell counts was performed using reference gene primer amplification. The protocol was immunoSEQ multiplex PCR, while the TCRdb copy is restricted to in-frame clones and leaves out a portion. Clonal size and the V and J genes are those of that table, whereas D and trimming came from the DNA. The sample has around 170,000 clones; about 88% are singletons. Germline trimming cut 2 bases from V and 2 bases from J; bases unmatched to any gene: 4. This CDR3 has 15 residues. Germline-derived CDR1 and CDR2 are KGHSH and LQKENI.

The J gene is TRBJ2-3, the V gene TRBV18, with 7 bases that match TRBD2. Input material: peripheral blood. The TCR comes from a man in his fifties or sixties with acute or convalescent COVID-19. CDR3 region: CASSPGLDNTDTQYF. The CDR3 DNA is TGTGCCAGCTCACCAGGACTAGACAACACAGATACGCAGTATTTT.